Shown below are 26 T cell receptor beta chains from a single sample sequenced in a study of blood T cell repertoires in COVID-19. Libraries were prepared by immunoSEQ multiplex PCR; TCRdb keeps only in-frame clonotypes and omits some of them. The sample has roughly 150,000 clones, 75% to 90% seen once. The sequencing sample was made of peripheral blood. The receptor set was obtained from a woman in her 70s with acute or convalescent COVID-19.

The CDR3 DNA reads TGTGCCAGCAGACTCGGGGTAGGAGAGGGTGAAGCTTTCTTT. Translation gives CASRLGVGEGEAFF. The genes are TRBV7-9 and TRBJ1-1; D gene unclear. Trimming took off 6 bases at V and 7 bases at J, with 18 bases between the two ends. The length of the CDR3 is 14 residues. Germline V lookup: CDR1 SEHNR, CDR2 FQNEAQ (reference sequence).

The chain is built from TRBV7-9 and TRBJ1-2; D not certain. This CDR3 contains 16 residues. Between the trimmed V and J ends, which lost 1 base and 4 bases, there was a span of 16 bases. The germline CDR1 and CDR2 sequences are SEHNR and FQNEAQ (reference sequence). CDR3: CASSLVGQDWSYGYTF. The CDR3 DNA reads as TGTGCCAGCAGCTTAGTAGGCCAGGACTGGTCCTATGGCTACACCTTC.

The chain employs TRBV10-1 and TRBJ2-3, with no clear D. In germline, CDR1 is WNHNN, CDR2 SYGVQD (reference sequence). The CDR3 length is 12 residues. V lost 6 bases to trimming and J lost 4 bases, with 8 bases between them. CDR3 in DNA: TGCGCCAGCAGCCCCTCCGCAGATACGCAGTATTTT. It translates to CASSPSADTQYF.

This clone showed up just once. J is TRBJ1-1 and V is TRBV18; 8 bases agree with TRBD1. Trimming at V came to 3 bases and at J to 6 bases, leaving 3 bases not matched to a gene. The CDR3 runs 13 residues. Germline CDR1 reads KGHSH; CDR2 reads LQKENI. The CDR3 region has the DNA TGTGCCAGCTCACCGGGACAGGTCGCTGAAGCTTTCTTT. This sequence encodes CASSPGQVAEAFF.

The rearrangement uses TRBV7-2 and TRBJ1-4; the D is unclear. The V and J ends lost 4 bases and 6 bases respectively, with 9 bases between them. The CDR3 extends over 13 amino acids. Germline V gives CDR1 SGHTA, CDR2 FQGNSA. The CDR3 DNA follows: TGTGCCAGCAGCTCGTACGGAGATGAAAAACTGTTTTTT. Protein: CASSSYGDEKLFF.

This chain links TRBV10-3 with TRBJ1-3; 8 nucleotides match TRBD1. This CDR3 contains 14 residues. V gave up 10 bases and J gave up 3 bases; unmatched junction bases: 8. In germline, CDR1 is ENHRY, CDR2 SYGVKD. This CDR3 reads CATVRGRGGNTIYF. CDR3 sequence (DNA): TGTGCCACTGTCAGGGGGCGCGGTGGAAACACCATATATTTT.

The chain couples TRBV3-1 (or the pseudogene TRBV3-2) to TRBJ2-7; D not resolved. In germline, CDR1 is LGHDT, CDR2 YNNKEL (reference sequence). Trimming cost V 5 bases and J 2 bases, with 7 bases left between them. The CDR3 length is 12 residues. The CDR3 nucleotides are TGTGCCAGCAGCAACTTAGCCTACGAGCAGTACTTC. Residues: CASSNLAYEQYF.

The V gene is TRBV24-1, the J gene TRBJ2-5, with 7 positions matching TRBD2. Trimming removed 3 bases from V and 2 bases from J; junction bases left unmatched: 2. Looked up from germline, CDR1 is KGHDR and CDR2 is SFDVKD. This CDR3 contains 14 residues. For the CDR3, the DNA is TGTGCCACCAGTGATAGCGGGGTTCAAGAGACCCAGTACTTC. This sequence encodes CATSDSGVQETQYF.

This clone appeared a few times. The genes are TRBV13 and TRBJ1-2; 8 bases match TRBD1. CDR3 length equals 14 residues. From germline, CDR1 is PRHDT and CDR2 FYEKMQ (reference sequence). V was pared by 0 bases and J by 7 bases, with 4 bases of the junction left unmatched. CDR3 residues: CASSLGGTGGGYTF. In DNA form, the CDR3 reads TGTGCCAGCAGCTTAGGCGGGACAGGCGGTGGCTACACCTTC. The full variable domain, completed using reference TRBV13 and TRBJ1-2, is AAGVIQSPRHLIKEKRETATLKCYPIPRHDTVYWYQQGPGQDPQFLISFYEKMQSDKGSIPDRFSAQQFSDYHSELNMSSLELGDSALYFCASSLGGTGGGYTFGSGTRLTVV.

V usage is TRBV7-9 and J usage is TRBJ2-1; 8 bases align to TRBD1. The CDR3 length is 15 residues. Trimming took 5 bases from V and 4 from J; bases not matched to a gene: 7. The germline V gene encodes CDR1 SEHNR and CDR2 FQNEAQ (reference sequence). CDR3 DNA sequence: TGTGCCAGCAGCCCTCCGGGACAGGTGTACAATGAGCAGTTCTTC. Protein product: CASSPPGQVYNEQFF.

The rearrangement uses TRBV10-3 and TRBJ2-2, with 9 positions matching TRBD2. Germline assignment: CDR1 ENHRY and CDR2 SYGVKD. This CDR3 contains 17 residues. V gave up 0 bases and J gave up 5 bases; unmatched junction bases: 7. CDR3 amino acids: CAISESGRGGRTGELFF. CDR3 nucleotide sequence: TGTGCCATCAGTGAGTCTGGGCGGGGGGGCCGGACCGGGGAGCTGTTTTTT.

The chain carries TRBV7-9 and TRBJ1-6; D is unresolved. V lost 1 base to trimming and J lost 6 bases, with 10 bases between them. CDR3 length: 15 residues. CDR1 is SEHNR, CDR2 FQNEAQ, per germline (reference sequence). In DNA, the CDR3 is TGTGCCAGCAGCTTAGTAGATGGGCCTAATTCACCCCTCCACTTT. Translating it yields CASSLVDGPNSPLHF. Combining the CDR3 with reference TRBV7-9 and TRBJ1-6 gives the whole variable domain DTGVSQNPRHKITKRGQNVTFRCDPISEHNRLYWYRQTLGQGPEFLTYFQNEAQLEKSRLLSDRFSAERPKGSFSTLEIQRTEQGDSAMYLCASSLVDGPNSPLHFGNGTRLTVT.

The genes are TRBV19 and TRBJ1-5; no firm D call. V shed 3 bases and J shed 4 bases, with 10 bases lying between them. CDR3 length: 14 amino acids. Germline V CDR1 and CDR2: LNHDA, SQIVND (reference sequence). This CDR3 reads CASSMPRGNQPQHF. CDR3 DNA: TGTGCCAGTAGTATGCCCCGGGGAAATCAGCCCCAGCATTTT.

V is TRBV6-5 and J is TRBJ1-3, with D unclear. Germline-derived CDR1 and CDR2 are MNHEY and SVGAGI. V was cut by 6 bases and J by 1 base, with 4 bases left in between. The CDR3 runs to 12 residues. The CDR3, as DNA: TGTGCCAGCAGACAGTCTGGAAACACCATATATTTT. Translating it yields CASRQSGNTIYF.

The chain recombines TRBV18 with TRBJ2-5, with TRBD2 identical over 10 bases. From germline, CDR1 is KGHSH and CDR2 LQKENI. V lost 3 bases and J lost 4; bases outside the gene matches: 8. This CDR3 is 16 amino acids long. CDR3 region: CASSPNEQRGGETQYF. The DNA of the CDR3 is TGTGCCAGCTCACCGAACGAGCAGCGGGGGGGAGAGACCCAGTACTTC.

The rearrangement joins TRBV19 to TRBJ1-1; D is perhaps TRBD1 (6 bases). V shed 7 bases and J shed 0 bases, with 18 bases lying between them. Germline CDR1 reads LNHDA; CDR2 reads SQIVND (reference sequence). The CDR3 is made up of 16 amino acids. CDR3 bases: TGTGCCAGTAAAAGACGGACAGCTGGATTGAACACTGAAGCTTTCTTT. Translated, it gives CASKRRTAGLNTEAFF.

V and J are TRBV19 and TRBJ2-6; D unresolved. Germline V gene lookup returns CDR1 LNHDA and CDR2 SQIVND (reference sequence). The CDR3 runs to 15 residues. Trimming removed 2 bases at V and 0 bases at J, with 5 bases between. The DNA for the CDR3 is TGTGCCAGTAGTATACCCCACTCTGGGGCCAACGTCCTGACTTTC. This sequence encodes CASSIPHSGANVLTF.

The rearrangement joins TRBV6-1 to TRBJ1-5, with D unresolved. This CDR3 comprises 14 residues. The germline CDR1 and CDR2 sequences are MNHNS and SASEGT. Trimming removed 2 bases from V and 6 bases from J, with 11 bases in between. The CDR3 region has the DNA TGTGCCAGCAGTGAAACCGTGGGCGTTCAGCCCCAGCATTTT. This encodes CASSETVGVQPQHF.

The V call is TRBV19, the J call TRBJ1-1; 7 bases map to TRBD1. The trim removed 4 bases at V and 7 bases at J, leaving 6 bases unmatched. The germline CDR1 and CDR2 sequences are LNHDA and SQIVND (reference sequence). The CDR3 is made up of 13 amino acids. The CDR3 loop is CASSKTGVGEAFF. The CDR3 DNA is TGTGCCAGTAGTAAAACAGGGGTCGGTGAAGCTTTCTTT. The variable domain in full, with the rest retrieved from reference TRBV19 and TRBJ1-1, is DGGITQSPKYLFRKEGQNVTLSCEQNLNHDAMYWYRQDPGQGLRLIYYSQIVNDFQKGDIAEGYSVSREKKESFPLTVTSAQKNPTAFYLCASSKTGVGEAFFGQGTRLTVV.

This sequence joins TRBV5-4 and TRBJ1-4, with TRBD1 matching 9 bases. This CDR3 is 15 amino acids long. V trimming: 4 bases; J trimming: 6 bases; junction bases outside the gene matches: 7. Germline CDR1 reads SGHNT; CDR2 reads YYREEE (reference sequence). CDR3: CASSGGQGRDEKLFF. The CDR3 coding sequence is TGTGCCAGCAGCGGGGGACAGGGAAGGGATGAAAAACTGTTTTTT.

By sample fraction, this clone is medium-sized. The genes are TRBV2 and TRBJ1-2; D unclear. Germline assignment: CDR1 SNHLY and CDR2 FYNNEI. Deletions cut 4 bases from V and 2 bases from J, with 11 bases between. There are 14 residues in the CDR3. The CDR3 spells CASSGIAPNYGYTF. The CDR3 bases are TGTGCCAGCAGTGGCATAGCGCCCAACTATGGCTACACCTTC.

This clone was observed a single time. V gene TRBV2 combines with J gene TRBJ1-1; a possible D gene is TRBD1 (5 bases). Trimming took 7 bases from V and 3 from J, leaving 12 bases between them. Germline V lookup: CDR1 SNHLY, CDR2 FYNNEI. The CDR3 runs 13 residues. The CDR3 coding sequence is TGTGCCAGCAACGGACAAGGTCACACTGAAGCTTTCTTT. Translated: CASNGQGHTEAFF.

The chain has TRBV19 and TRBJ1-1, with a weak D call TRBD1 (6 bases). Germline CDR1 reads LNHDA; CDR2 reads SQIVND (reference sequence). Trimming cost V 7 bases and J 6 bases, with 24 bases left between them. This CDR3 has 16 amino acids. The CDR3 nucleotides read TGTGCCAGTACCAATTATGGGACCAGGGGATTACCTGAAGCTTTCTTT. This encodes CASTNYGTRGLPEAFF.

The chain is built from TRBV24-1 and TRBJ2-4; D may be TRBD2 (7 bases). V lost 0 bases and J lost 4, with 12 bases in between. CDR3 size: 16 residues. The germline gives CDR1 KGHDR, CDR2 SFDVKD. The CDR3: CATSDLLRGGKNIQYF. CDR3 DNA sequence: TGTGCCACCAGTGATTTGTTAAGGGGGGGGAAAAACATTCAGTACTTC.

The J gene is TRBJ2-1, the V gene TRBV11-3; maybe TRBD2 (5 bases). Trimming removed 5 bases from V and 0 bases from J, with 14 bases in between. The CDR3 contains 16 residues. Germline V lookup: CDR1 SGHNT, CDR2 YENEEA. The CDR3 DNA follows: TGTGCCAGCAGCGCGAGGGTATCGGGCTCCTACAATGAGCAGTTCTTC. This gives the protein CASSARVSGSYNEQFF.

In its sample, this clone was seen once. The V and J genes are TRBV6-5 and TRBJ2-5; D remains ambiguous. CDR3 size: 13 residues. The germline CDR1 and CDR2 sequences are MNHEY and SVGAGI. Trimming left V 6 bases short and J 2 bases short, with 10 bases between. Here the CDR3 DNA reads TGTGCCAGCAGCGCAGGAAGACAAGAGACCCAGTACTTC. Translation gives CASSAGRQETQYF.